One sample yielded the 9 T cell receptor beta chains listed below, sequenced in a study of CD8+CD57+ T cells in acquired aplastic anemia. Profiling of TCR beta VDJ combinations and CDR3 sequences used genomic DNA as template. From the reads, TCRdb called clonotypes with MiXCR, one entry per CDR3 protein. The sample holds under 150,000 distinct CDR3 sequences; approximately 41% are singletons and the top ten take over 6.5%. Source material: sorted CD4+, CD8+, or CD8+CD57+ T cells (not recorded which) from PBMCs. Receptor source: a human donor in good health, serving as a control.

This clonotype was counted many times. In nucleotides, the CDR3 is TGCAGTGCTAGAGTCGGCACAGGGATTAATCAGCCCCAGCATTTT. Protein: CSARVGTGINQPQHF. The chain employs TRBV20-1 and TRBJ1-5; D possibly corresponds to TRBD1 (6 bases). Trimming stripped 1 base from V and 4 bases from J, with 14 bases between. Germline values: CDR1 DFQATT, CDR2 SNEGSKA (reference sequence). This CDR3 is built from 15 residues.

This clonotype was counted at least ten times. V and J are TRBV30 and TRBJ2-5; D unresolved. The CDR3 sequence is 12 residues long. Germline V gene lookup returns CDR1 GTSNPN and CDR2 SVGIG (reference sequence). V was cut by 0 bases and J by 3 bases, with 5 bases left in between. Here the CDR3 reads CAWSVQKETQYF. Written as DNA, the CDR3 is TGTGCCTGGAGTGTACAGAAAGAGACCCAGTACTTC. Filled out from reference TRBV30 and TRBJ2-5, the complete variable domain reads SQTIHQWPATLVQPVGSPLSLECTVEGTSNPNLYWYRQAAGRGLQLLFYSVGIGQISSEVPQNLSASRPQDRQFILSSKKLLLSDSGFYLCAWSVQKETQYFGPGTRLLVL.

This clonotype was counted ten times or more. This chain joins TRBV7-6 and TRBJ2-5; D tentatively fits TRBD1 or TRBD2 (6 bases each). The germline V gene encodes CDR1 SGHVS and CDR2 FNYEAQ. Deletions cut 5 bases from V and 2 bases from J, with 15 bases between. The CDR3 contains 15 residues. The chain's CDR3 is CASSPGGRAQETQYF. The CDR3 nucleotides are TGTGCCAGCAGCCCCGGGGGCCGGGCACAAGAGACCCAGTACTTC.

In its sample, this clonotype was seen many times. The chain couples TRBV7-2 to TRBJ1-4; the D is unclear. The ends were cut back, 7 bases at V and 7 bases at J, with 19 bases in the middle. The CDR3 consists of 15 residues. The V gene's germline CDR1 is SGHTA and CDR2 FQGNSA. For the CDR3, the DNA is TGTGCCAGCAAACTATCTCCATCCTCGGGTGAAAAACTGTTTTTT. It yields the protein CASKLSPSSGEKLFF. Together with reference TRBV7-2 and TRBJ1-4, the CDR3 gives the full variable domain: GAGVSQSPSNKVTEKGKDVELRCDPISGHTALYWYRQSLGQGLEFLIYFQGNSAPDKSGLPSDRFSAERTGGSVSTLTIQRTQQEDSAVYLCASKLSPSSGEKLFFGSGTQLSVL.

The chain uses TRBV6-1 and TRBJ1-1; tentative D call: TRBD1 (5 bases). V was shortened by 6 bases and J by 0 bases, with 14 bases between the two germline ends. Germline lookup yields CDR1 MNHNS and CDR2 SASEGT. The CDR3 runs to 15 residues. The CDR3, as DNA: TGTGCCAGCAGGATTCAGGGTGAGGTGAACACTGAAGCTTTCTTT. Amino acid sequence: CASRIQGEVNTEAFF.

In this sample, this clonotype turned up many times. This chain connects TRBV10-1 to TRBJ2-3, with a weak D call TRBD1 (5 bases). Germline values: CDR1 WNHNN, CDR2 SYGVQD (reference sequence). The CDR3 runs to 15 residues. Between the trimmed V and J ends, which lost 4 bases and 7 bases, there was a span of 18 bases. The CDR3 loop reads CASSGDRALRNTQYF. The CDR3 DNA follows: TGCGCCAGCAGTGGAGACAGAGCTCTACGGAATACGCAGTATTTT.

For this clonotype: This sequence may be a read error, since a much larger clone differs from it by one base. V and J are TRBV2 and TRBJ2-2; D may be TRBD1 (5 bases). Germline V gene data show CDR1 as SNHLY and CDR2 as FYNNEI. The length of the CDR3 is 12 residues. Trimming shortened V by 6 bases and J by 3 bases, and 5 bases separated the two germline ends. The CDR3 loop is CASRQDTGELFF. Here the CDR3 DNA reads TGTGCCAGCAGACAGGACACCGGGGAGCTGTTTTTT.

This clonotype was counted many times. This chain joins TRBV3-1 and TRBJ2-7; possibly TRBD1 for D (6 bases). The ends were cut back, 8 bases at V and 3 bases at J, with 8 bases in the middle. This CDR3 region has 11 residues. Germline assignment: CDR1 LGHDT and CDR2 YNNKEL (reference sequence). The CDR3 sequence is CASGQYYEQYF. The DNA for the CDR3 is TGTGCCAGCGGACAGTACTACGAGCAGTACTTC.

A few counts support this clonotype. The gene calls are TRBV29-1 and TRBJ2-3; D may be TRBD2 (7 bases). V lost 4 bases to trimming and J lost 2 bases, with 16 bases between them. Germline V gene lookup returns CDR1 SQVTM and CDR2 ANQGSEA. The CDR3 spans 15 residues. The CDR3 here is CSVVPLGGPTDTQYF. Here the CDR3 DNA reads TGCAGCGTTGTTCCTCTCGGGGGGCCCACAGATACGCAGTATTTT.